This T cell receptor (beta chain) was captured in a study of T cells in women clearing cervical HPV infection (dated 2018 in TCRdb). Broadly, across the study: The cases were about 25 women with histologically confirmed HPV16-related CIN3 or worse, and 2 of these cases were invasive cancers. Because only a few women had HLA typing data, the possibility that HLA type acted as a confounder could not be ruled out. Cases were matched to controls by age within five years and by the year the sample was collected. Five blinded duplicates per group were added as quality controls, giving approximately 60 samples: around 50 participants and approximately ten replicates. An exploratory proof-of-principle case-control study, nested within the Guanacaste HPV Natural History Study in Costa Rica, was conducted to compare TCR repertoires across cervical HPV16 outcomes. Controls were 25 or so women whose single incident HPV16 infection cleared within 12 months without precancer or cancer developing. Median age was roughly 32 years in cases versus 37 to 40 in controls, and baseline characteristics did not differ significantly. In the parent cohort, 10,049 women aged 18 or older were enrolled in Guanacaste, Costa Rica, during about 1993 to 1994 and then followed for under nine years. Among cases, blood sampling occurred a median of roughly 160 days after lesion detection, with an interquartile range of roughly 90 to 200 days. Case blood was taken at the visit when the lesion was first identified, whereas control blood was taken when infection was no longer detected.

Broader findings and caveats from the paper: Random forest classifiers that combined richness and V gene abundances separated cases from controls with an estimated AUC of about 0.8. TRBV6-7 relative abundance was lower in cases than in controls (roughly 0.11% versus 0.16%; Bonferroni P = 0.0008). TCR repertoire richness was significantly higher in CIN3+ cases than in controls across sequencing depths, while evenness did not differ. The cross-sectional design could not show whether the associations came before the infection or were a result of it, and neither effector/memory subsets nor HPV-specific T cells were isolated. Because T-cell numbers per sample were unknown, differences in richness could reflect varying T-cell content rather than repertoire biology.

CDR1 SGHNT and CDR2 YYREEE are derived from the germline V gene (reference sequence). The CDR3 holds 16 amino acids from the cysteine to the phenylalanine. The CDR3 was read in part: 39 bases, with the frame set at base 1. Between the V and J ends, shortened by 2 bases and 0 bases respectively, the junction contains 12 bases. The immunoSEQ assay used multiplex PCR to amplify TCR beta CDR3 regions from an average of roughly 1,200 ng of genomic DNA per sample. Primer bias was corrected in the assay by using a complete synthetic TCR repertoire to establish an amplification baseline. Amplicons were sequenced on the Illumina platform. On the authors' methods: Sequences were error-corrected by clustering with frequency ratios and a modified nearest-neighbor algorithm, then analyzed in the immunoSEQ Analyzer with IMGT gene definitions. At each rarefaction depth, TCR richness and evenness were averaged over 20 rarefaction repeats, and samples with fewer sequences than the depth were excluded. V, D and J gene relative abundances were compared between groups with Wilcoxon rank sum tests, applying FDR correction. In the blinded duplicates, the intraclass correlation was approximately 95% for TCR richness and averaged about 80% across fewer than 80 gene segments. The table comes from immuneACCESS by way of TCRdb, which keeps in-frame sequences with V and J called. Part of the clones is missing from these tables; in studies checked, under half for an unresolved V gene and the rest for unknown reasons. Clone size and the V and J calls come from that table; the DNA yielded D and trimming. The sample table gives 25,000 to 30,000 clones. The ten largest make up roughly a sixth of the sample.

Every participant had a single incident cervical HPV16 infection, and prevalent HPV16 infections were excluded. Cervical HPV DNA was detected by MY09/MY11 PCR and genotyped by dot-blot hybridization. Under 19 mL of heparinized blood were centrifuged, and the buffy coat was aliquoted, frozen at -30°C, then stored at -80°C. Genomic DNA was extracted from buffy coat specimens using QIAGEN kits. For this clone: Its antigen has not been determined. The read ends 3 residues early relative to the CDR3; the germline J gene fills the gap.

This receptor was obtained from a woman aged 18 to 75 with a cervical HPV16 infection that either progressed to CIN3+ or cleared (not recorded which). Sequenced material: blood buffy coat. The V gene is TRBV5-4 and the J gene is TRBJ1-5; too little of a D gene remains to name it. The DNA read from the CDR3 is TGTGCCAGCAGCTTCGGGCGGGGAGGTAGCAATCAGCCC. The resulting protein is CASSFGRGGSNQP. The full CDR3 sequence reads CASSFGRGGSNQPQHF.